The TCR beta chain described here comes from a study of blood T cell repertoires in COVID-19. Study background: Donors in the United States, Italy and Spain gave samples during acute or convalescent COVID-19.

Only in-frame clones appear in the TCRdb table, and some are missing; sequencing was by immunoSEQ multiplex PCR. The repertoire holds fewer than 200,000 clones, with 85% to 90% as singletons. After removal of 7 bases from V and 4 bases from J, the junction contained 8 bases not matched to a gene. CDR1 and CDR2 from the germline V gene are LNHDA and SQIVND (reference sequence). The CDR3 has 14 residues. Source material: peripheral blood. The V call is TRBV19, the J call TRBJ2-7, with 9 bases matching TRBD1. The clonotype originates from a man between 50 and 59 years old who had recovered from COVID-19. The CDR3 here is CASTGKTGGYEQYF. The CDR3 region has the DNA TGTGCCAGTACGGGAAAGACAGGGGGGTACGAGCAGTACTTC.